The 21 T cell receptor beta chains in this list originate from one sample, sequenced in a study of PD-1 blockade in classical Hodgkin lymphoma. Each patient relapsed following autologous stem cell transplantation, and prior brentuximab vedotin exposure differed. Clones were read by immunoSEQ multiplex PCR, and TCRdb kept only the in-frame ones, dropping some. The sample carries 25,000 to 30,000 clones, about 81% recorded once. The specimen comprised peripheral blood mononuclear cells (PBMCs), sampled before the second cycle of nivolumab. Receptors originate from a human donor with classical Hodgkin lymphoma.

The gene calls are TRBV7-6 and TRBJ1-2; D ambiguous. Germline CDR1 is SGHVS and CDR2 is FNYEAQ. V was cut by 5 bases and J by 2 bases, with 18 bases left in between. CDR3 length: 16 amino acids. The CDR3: CASSSHGESRNYGYTF. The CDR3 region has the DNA TGTGCCAGCAGCAGCCACGGTGAATCTCGAAACTATGGCTACACCTTC.

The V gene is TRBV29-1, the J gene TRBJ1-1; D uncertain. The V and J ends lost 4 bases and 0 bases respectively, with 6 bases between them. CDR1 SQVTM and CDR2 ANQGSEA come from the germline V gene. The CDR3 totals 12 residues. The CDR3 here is CSVGAMNTEAFF. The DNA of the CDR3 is TGCAGCGTTGGGGCTATGAACACTGAAGCTTTCTTT.

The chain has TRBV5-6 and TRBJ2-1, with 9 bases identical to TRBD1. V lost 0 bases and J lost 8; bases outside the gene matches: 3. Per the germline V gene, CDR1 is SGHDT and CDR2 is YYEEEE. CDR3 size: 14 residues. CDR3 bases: TGTGCCAGCAGCTTGGAGGGACAGGGTTATGAGCAGTTCTTC. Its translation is CASSLEGQGYEQFF.

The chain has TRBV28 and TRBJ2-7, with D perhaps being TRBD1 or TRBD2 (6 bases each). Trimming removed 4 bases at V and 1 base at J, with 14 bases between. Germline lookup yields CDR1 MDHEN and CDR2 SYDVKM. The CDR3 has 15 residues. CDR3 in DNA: TGTGCCAGCAGTTCCGGGGGCCCAGATTCCTACGAGCAGTACTTC. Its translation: CASSSGGPDSYEQYF.

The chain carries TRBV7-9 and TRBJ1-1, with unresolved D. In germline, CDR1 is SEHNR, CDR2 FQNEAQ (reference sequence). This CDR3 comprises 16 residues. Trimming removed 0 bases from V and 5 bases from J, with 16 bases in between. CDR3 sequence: CASSLAGSWGLTEAFF. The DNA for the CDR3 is TGTGCCAGCAGCTTAGCGGGGTCTTGGGGTTTGACTGAAGCTTTCTTT.

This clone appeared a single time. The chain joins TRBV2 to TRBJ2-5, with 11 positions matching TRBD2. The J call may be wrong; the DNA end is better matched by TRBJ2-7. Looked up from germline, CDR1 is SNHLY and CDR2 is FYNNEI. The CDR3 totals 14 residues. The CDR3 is CASSPTSGAYEQYF. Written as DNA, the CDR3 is TGTGCCAGCAGCCCGACTAGCGGGGCGTACGAGCAGTACTTC.

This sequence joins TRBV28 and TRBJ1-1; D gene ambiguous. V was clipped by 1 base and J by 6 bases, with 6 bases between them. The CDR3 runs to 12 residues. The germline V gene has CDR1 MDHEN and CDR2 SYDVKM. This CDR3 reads CASSLSRPEAFF. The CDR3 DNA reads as TGTGCCAGCAGTTTATCTCGCCCTGAAGCTTTCTTT.

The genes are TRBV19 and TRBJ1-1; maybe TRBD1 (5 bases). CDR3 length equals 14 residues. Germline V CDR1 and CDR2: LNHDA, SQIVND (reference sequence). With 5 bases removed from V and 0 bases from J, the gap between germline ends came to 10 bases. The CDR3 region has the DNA TGTGCCAGTAGTGGCAGGGTTATGAACACTGAAGCTTTCTTT. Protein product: CASSGRVMNTEAFF.

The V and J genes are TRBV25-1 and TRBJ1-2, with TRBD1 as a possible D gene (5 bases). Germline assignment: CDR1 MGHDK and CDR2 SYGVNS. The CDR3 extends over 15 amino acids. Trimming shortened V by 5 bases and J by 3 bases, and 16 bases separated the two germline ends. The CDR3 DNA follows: TGTGCCAGCAGTCCCCCCATTGGGGCTGACTATGGCTACACCTTC. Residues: CASSPPIGADYGYTF.

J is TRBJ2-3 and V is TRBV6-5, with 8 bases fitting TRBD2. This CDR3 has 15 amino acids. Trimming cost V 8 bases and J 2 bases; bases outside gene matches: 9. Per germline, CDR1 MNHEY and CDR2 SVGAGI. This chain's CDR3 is CASVRGGRVTDTQYF. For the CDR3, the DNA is TGTGCCAGCGTACGGGGGGGCCGTGTCACAGATACGCAGTATTTT.

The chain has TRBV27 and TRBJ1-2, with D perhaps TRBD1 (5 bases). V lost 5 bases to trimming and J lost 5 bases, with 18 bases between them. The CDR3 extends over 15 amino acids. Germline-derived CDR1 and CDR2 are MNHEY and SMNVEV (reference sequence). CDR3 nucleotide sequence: TGTGCCAGCAGTACCCCGGGGCAGCCTTATTATGGCTACACCTTC. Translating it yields CASSTPGQPYYGYTF.

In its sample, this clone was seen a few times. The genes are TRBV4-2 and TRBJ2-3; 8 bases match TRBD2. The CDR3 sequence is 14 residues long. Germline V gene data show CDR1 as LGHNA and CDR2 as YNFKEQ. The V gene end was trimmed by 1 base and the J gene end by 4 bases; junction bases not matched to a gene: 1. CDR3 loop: CASSQAGGPDTQYF. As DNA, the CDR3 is TGTGCCAGCAGCCAAGCGGGGGGGCCAGATACGCAGTATTTT.

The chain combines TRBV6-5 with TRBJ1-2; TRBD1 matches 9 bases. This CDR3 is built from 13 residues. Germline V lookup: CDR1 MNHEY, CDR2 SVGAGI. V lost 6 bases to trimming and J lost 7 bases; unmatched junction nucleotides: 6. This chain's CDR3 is CASRAQGAGGYTF. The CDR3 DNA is TGTGCCAGCAGGGCACAGGGGGCTGGTGGCTACACCTTC.

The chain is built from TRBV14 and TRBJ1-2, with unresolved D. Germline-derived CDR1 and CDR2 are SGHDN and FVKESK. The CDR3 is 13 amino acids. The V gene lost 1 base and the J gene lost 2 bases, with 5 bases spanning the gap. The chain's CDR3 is CASSQGNNYGYTF. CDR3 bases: TGTGCCAGCAGCCAAGGGAACAACTATGGCTACACCTTC.

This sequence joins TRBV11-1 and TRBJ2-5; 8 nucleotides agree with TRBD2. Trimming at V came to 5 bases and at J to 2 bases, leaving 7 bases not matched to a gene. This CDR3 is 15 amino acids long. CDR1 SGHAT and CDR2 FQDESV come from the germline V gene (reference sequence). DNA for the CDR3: TGTGCCAGCAGCCTCGGGGGGGGACATCAAGAGACCCAGTACTTC. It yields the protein CASSLGGGHQETQYF.

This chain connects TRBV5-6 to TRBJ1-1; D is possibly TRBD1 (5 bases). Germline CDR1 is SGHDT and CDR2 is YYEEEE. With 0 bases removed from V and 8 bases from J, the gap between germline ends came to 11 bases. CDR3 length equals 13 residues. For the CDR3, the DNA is TGTGCCAGCAGCTTGGTGGGGCGCCCAGAAGCTTTCTTT. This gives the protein CASSLVGRPEAFF.

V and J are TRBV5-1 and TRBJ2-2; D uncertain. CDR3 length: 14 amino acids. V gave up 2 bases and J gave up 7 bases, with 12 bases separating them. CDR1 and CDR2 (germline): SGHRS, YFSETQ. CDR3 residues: CASSLLRPYGELFF. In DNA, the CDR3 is TGCGCCAGCAGCTTACTCAGGCCCTACGGGGAGCTGTTTTTT. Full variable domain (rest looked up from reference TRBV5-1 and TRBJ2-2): KAGVTQTPRYLIKTRGQQVTLSCSPISGHRSVSWYQQTPGQGLQFLFEYFSETQRNKGNFPGRFSGRQFSNSRSEMNVSTLELGDSALYLCASSLLRPYGELFFGEGSRLTVL.

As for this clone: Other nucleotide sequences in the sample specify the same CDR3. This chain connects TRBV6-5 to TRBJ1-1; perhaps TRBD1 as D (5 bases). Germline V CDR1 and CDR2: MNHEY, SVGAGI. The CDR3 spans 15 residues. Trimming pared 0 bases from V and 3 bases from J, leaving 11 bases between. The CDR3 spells CASSYSRTSDTEAFF. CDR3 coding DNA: TGTGCCAGCAGTTACTCGCGGACATCCGACACTGAAGCTTTCTTT.

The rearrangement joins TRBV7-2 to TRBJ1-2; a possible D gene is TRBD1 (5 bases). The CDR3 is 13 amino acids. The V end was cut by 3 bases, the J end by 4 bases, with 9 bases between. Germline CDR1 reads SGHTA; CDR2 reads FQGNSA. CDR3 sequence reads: CASSFGGAYGYTF. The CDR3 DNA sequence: TGTGCCAGCAGCTTTGGGGGTGCCTATGGCTACACCTTC.

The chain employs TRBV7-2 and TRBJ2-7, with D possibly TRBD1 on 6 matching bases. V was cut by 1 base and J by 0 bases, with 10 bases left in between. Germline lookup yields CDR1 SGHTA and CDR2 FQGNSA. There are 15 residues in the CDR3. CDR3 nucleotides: TGTGCCAGCAGCTTAGGGGCAGGGGCCTCCTACGAGCAGTACTTC. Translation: CASSLGAGASYEQYF.

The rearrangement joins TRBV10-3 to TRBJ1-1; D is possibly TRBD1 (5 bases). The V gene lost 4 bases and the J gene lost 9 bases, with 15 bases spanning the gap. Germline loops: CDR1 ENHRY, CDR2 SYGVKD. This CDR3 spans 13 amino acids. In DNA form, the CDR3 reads TGTGCCATCAGTGGACGGTTGGGGGAGAAAGCTTTCTTT. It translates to CAISGRLGEKAFF.